These 11 T cell receptor beta chains came from one sample sequenced in a study of blood T cell repertoires in COVID-19. Sequencing was performed with immunoSEQ multiplex PCR; in TCRdb, only in-frame clones are kept and a portion is missing. The sample includes under 300,000 clones, roughly nine tenths of them seen just once. Sequencing was carried out using peripheral blood. Receptors originate from a woman in her 40s who had recovered from COVID-19.

The rearrangement joins TRBV5-1 to TRBJ2-2; TRBD2 is a possible D gene (5 bases). Trimming shortened V by 0 bases and J by 7 bases, and 16 bases separated the two germline ends. CDR3 length equals 16 residues. Germline V CDR1 and CDR2: SGHRS, YFSETQ. The CDR3 DNA is TGCGCCAGCAGCTTGGAATTGGGTCGGAGGAGCGGGGAGCTGTTTTTT. Its translation is CASSLELGRRSGELFF.

J is TRBJ2-2 and V is TRBV19; TRBD1 matches at 7 bases. The CDR3 totals 16 residues. V was clipped by 3 bases and J by 8 bases; unmatched bases: 12. CDR1 is LNHDA and CDR2 is SQIVND in the germline V gene (reference sequence). The CDR3 coding sequence is TGTGCCAGTAGTATTTTTCAGGGGGTAGTTTCGGGGGAGCTGTTTTTT. Translation gives CASSIFQGVVSGELFF.

This chain uses TRBV5-4 with TRBJ1-2; tentative D call: TRBD1 (6 bases). The V and J ends lost 4 bases and 4 bases respectively, with 20 bases between them. Germline CDR1 and CDR2: SGHNT and YYREEE (reference sequence). This CDR3 has 16 residues. CDR3 amino acids: CASSPGQNPEIYGYTF. DNA for the CDR3: TGTGCCAGCAGCCCCGGACAGAACCCCGAGATCTATGGCTACACCTTC.

This sequence joins TRBV5-6 and TRBJ1-1; D remains unclear. Germline-derived CDR1 and CDR2 are SGHDT and YYEEEE. The CDR3 is 15 amino acids. The ends were cut back, 2 bases at V and 3 bases at J, with 14 bases in the middle. Here the CDR3 DNA reads TGTGCCAGCAGCTTCTTAGCCGATAGCCACACTGAAGCTTTCTTT. Protein product: CASSFLADSHTEAFF.

The V gene is TRBV5-5, the J gene TRBJ2-5, with 12 bases lining up with TRBD2. Per germline, CDR1 SGHKS and CDR2 YYEKEE (reference sequence). This CDR3 contains 16 residues. V shed 0 bases and J 2 bases; nucleotides not matched to a gene: 2. The CDR3 is CASSLGLAGDQETQYF. CDR3 bases: TGTGCCAGCAGCTTGGGACTAGCGGGAGATCAAGAGACCCAGTACTTC.

The chain combines TRBV11-2 with TRBJ2-1; weak D call: TRBD1 (6 bases). This CDR3 spans 11 amino acids. Trimming cost V 7 bases and J 12 bases, with 13 bases left between them. Germline CDR1 reads SGHAT; CDR2 reads FQNNGV. The CDR3 sequence is CASISQGLQFF. CDR3 nucleotide sequence: TGTGCCAGCATCAGCCAGGGGCTGCAGTTCTTC.

CDR3 region: CASSPLLGSGTDTQYF. In nucleotides, the CDR3 is TGTGCCAGCTCACCGCTCCTCGGGTCAGGCACAGATACGCAGTATTTT. The V and J genes are TRBV18 and TRBJ2-3; D ambiguous. Per the germline V gene, CDR1 is KGHSH and CDR2 is LQKENI. Between the trimmed V and J ends, which lost 3 bases and 1 base, there was a span of 14 bases. The CDR3 extends over 16 amino acids.

The rearrangement links TRBV7-9 to TRBJ2-1; 7 bases match TRBD1. With 5 bases clipped from V and 0 bases from J, the junction kept 10 bases outside the gene matches. Per the germline V gene, CDR1 is SEHNR and CDR2 is FQNEAQ (reference sequence). The CDR3 extends over 17 amino acids. The CDR3 DNA reads as TGTGCCAGCAGCATCCACAGGGGTATGAGCTCCTACAATGAGCAGTTCTTC. Its translation: CASSIHRGMSSYNEQFF.

The chain joins TRBV6-5 to TRBJ1-6; D remains ambiguous. Trimming took off 2 bases at V and 10 bases at J, with 18 bases between the two ends. This CDR3 region has 16 residues. The germline V gene has CDR1 MNHEY and CDR2 SVGAGI. Written as DNA, the CDR3 is TGTGCCAGCAGTTACGGAGGGAACCCGGGAACCTCACCCCTCCACTTT. Encoded protein: CASSYGGNPGTSPLHF.

The V gene is TRBV2, the J gene TRBJ2-7; 9 bases agree with TRBD2. J gave up 1 base and V 7 bases, and 11 bases lay outside the gene matches. The CDR3 loop spans 16 amino acids. Per germline, CDR1 SNHLY and CDR2 FYNNEI. CDR3 residues: CASTAGGIPKSYEQYV. The DNA for the CDR3 is TGTGCCAGCACAGCGGGAGGAATCCCAAAGTCCTACGAGCAGTACGTC.

The J gene is TRBJ2-1, the V gene TRBV19, with 10 bases aligning to TRBD2. The CDR3 totals 15 residues. V dropped 6 bases and J dropped 6; count of bases not matched to a gene: 8. CDR1 is LNHDA, CDR2 SQIVND, per germline (reference sequence). Written as DNA, the CDR3 is TGTGCCAGTAGCAGAGCGGGAGGGCCTGGCAATGAGCAGTTCTTC. Translating gives CASSRAGGPGNEQFF. The whole variable domain, remainder taken from reference TRBV19 and TRBJ2-1, is DGGITQSPKYLFRKEGQNVTLSCEQNLNHDAMYWYRQDPGQGLRLIYYSQIVNDFQKGDIAEGYSVSREKKESFPLTVTSAQKNPTAFYLCASSRAGGPGNEQFFGPGTRLTVL.